These 30 T cell receptor beta chains came from one sample sequenced in a study of blood T cell repertoires in COVID-19. Generated by immunoSEQ multiplex PCR, the TCRdb table keeps only in-frame clones and is missing some. The sample lists approximately 220,000 clones, 80% to 90% occurring once. Sequencing was done on a sample of peripheral blood. These receptor sequences come from a woman between 45 and 60 years old with acute or convalescent COVID-19.

The chain joins TRBV7-2 to TRBJ1-2, with D possibly TRBD1 on 6 matching bases. V dropped 6 bases and J dropped 0 bases, with 14 bases sitting between them. In germline, CDR1 is SGHTA, CDR2 FQGNSA. The CDR3 spans 15 residues. The CDR3 loop reads CASRRVDRANYGYTF. CDR3 coding DNA: TGTGCCAGCAGGAGGGTGGACAGAGCTAACTATGGCTACACCTTC. Full variable domain (rest looked up from reference TRBV7-2 and TRBJ1-2): GAGVSQSPSNKVTEKGKDVELRCDPISGHTALYWYRQSLGQGLEFLIYFQGNSAPDKSGLPSDRFSAERTGGSVSTLTIQRTQQEDSAVYLCASRRVDRANYGYTFGSGTRLTVV.

The chain couples TRBV27 to TRBJ2-3, with 8 bases matching TRBD1. The germline gives CDR1 MNHEY, CDR2 SMNVEV (reference sequence). The CDR3 consists of 16 residues. Trimming took 6 bases from V and 4 from J; bases not matched to a gene: 12. CDR3 amino acids: CASRKGQGGGADTQYF. The CDR3 DNA reads TGTGCCAGCAGAAAAGGACAGGGCGGAGGGGCAGATACGCAGTATTTT.

This chain joins TRBV5-4 and TRBJ2-1; 9 nucleotides match TRBD2. CDR3 length equals 20 residues. V dropped 4 bases and J dropped 4; count of bases not matched to a gene: 21. CDR1 SGHNT and CDR2 YYREEE come from the germline V gene (reference sequence). The CDR3 loop reads CASSRPRLAGPSSPYNEQFF. Written as DNA, the CDR3 is TGTGCCAGCAGCCGGCCTCGGCTAGCGGGACCGAGTTCCCCTTACAATGAGCAGTTCTTC. Looking up the rest from reference TRBV5-4 and TRBJ2-1 gives the full variable domain: ETGVTQSPTHLIKTRGQQVTLRCSSQSGHNTVSWYQQALGQGPQFIFQYYREEENGRGNFPPRFSGLQFPNYSSELNVNALELDDSALYLCASSRPRLAGPSSPYNEQFFGPGTRLTVL.

The chain recombines TRBV7-3 with TRBJ2-1; 7 positions agree with TRBD2. Germline V gene sequence: CDR1 SGHTA, CDR2 FQGTGA. J gave up 0 bases and V 5 bases, and 4 bases lay outside the gene matches. The CDR3 consists of 15 residues. CDR3 sequence reads: CASSPLASSYNEQFF. The DNA of the CDR3 is TGTGCCAGCAGCCCACTAGCGAGCTCCTACAATGAGCAGTTCTTC.

The chain links TRBV6-5 to TRBJ2-7; possible D gene TRBD1, 5 bases. V lost 0 bases and J 5 bases, leaving 8 bases between the germline ends. CDR3 length: 13 amino acids. The germline CDR1 and CDR2 sequences are MNHEY and SVGAGI. CDR3 amino acids: CASSYSWGHEQYF. The CDR3 DNA reads as TGTGCCAGCAGTTACTCTTGGGGCCACGAGCAGTACTTC.

This chain uses TRBV13 with TRBJ2-7; a possible D gene is TRBD2 (5 bases). V lost 2 bases to trimming and J lost 2 bases, with 16 bases between them. This CDR3 spans 16 amino acids. Looked up from germline, CDR1 is PRHDT and CDR2 is FYEKMQ (reference sequence). The CDR3 loop reads CASSLSQGDGAYEQYF. Here the CDR3 DNA reads TGTGCCAGCAGCTTAAGTCAAGGAGACGGGGCCTACGAGCAGTACTTC.

The V and J genes are TRBV6-1 and TRBJ2-7; 8 bases agree with TRBD1. This CDR3 comprises 18 residues. The germline gives CDR1 MNHNS, CDR2 SASEGT. V dropped 2 bases and J dropped 0; count of bases not matched to a gene: 12. CDR3 in DNA: TGTGCCAGCAGTGAATCACTCCAGGGGGCCTACTTCTCCTACGAGCAGTACTTC. Translating it yields CASSESLQGAYFSYEQYF.

This clone was found a few times. The chain is built from TRBV6-5 and TRBJ1-2, with 11 bases fitting TRBD1. The CDR3 is 13 amino acids. J lost 5 bases, V lost 6 bases, and 2 bases had no gene match. Germline values: CDR1 MNHEY, CDR2 SVGAGI. The CDR3 coding sequence is TGTGCCAGCAGAGGGACAGGGGGATATGGCTACACCTTC. Translation gives CASRGTGGYGYTF.

The chain combines TRBV5-3 with TRBJ1-3; TRBD1 aligns across 7 bases. TRBV5-3 is filed as an ORF, its function uncertain. The CDR3 covers 13 residues. In DNA form, the CDR3 reads TGTGCAACGGGACAGCAAACTGGAAACACCATATATTTT. Translation: CATGQQTGNTIYF.

The chain joins TRBV2 to TRBJ1-1; D remains ambiguous. Trimming stripped 7 bases from V and 0 bases from J, with 15 bases between. Germline loops: CDR1 SNHLY, CDR2 FYNNEI. This CDR3 contains 15 residues. In nucleotides, the CDR3 is TGTGCCAGCACCCAAAGCCGGGTGGTGAACACTGAAGCTTTCTTT. Translated: CASTQSRVVNTEAFF.

The table lists this clone with a few counts. The chain couples TRBV6-1 to TRBJ1-2; D possibly corresponds to TRBD1 (5 bases). Trimming left V 1 base short and J 7 bases short, with 7 bases between. CDR3 length: 12 amino acids. CDR1 is MNHNS and CDR2 is SASEGT in the germline V gene. In DNA, the CDR3 is TGTGCCAGCAGTGAAGGGGGGGGTGGCTACACCTTC. Amino acid sequence: CASSEGGGGYTF.

With regard to this clone: Other nucleotide sequences in the sample specify the same CDR3. This chain uses TRBV5-6 with TRBJ2-5, with a possible D match to TRBD1 (5 bases). Germline assignment: CDR1 SGHDT and CDR2 YYEEEE. V lost 1 base and J 5 bases, leaving 9 bases between the germline ends. CDR3 length: 13 amino acids. CDR3 DNA: TGTGCCAGCAGCTTGTCCTCAGGGGAGACCCAGTACTTC. Translation: CASSLSSGETQYF.

The chain couples TRBV3-1 (or the pseudogene TRBV3-2) to TRBJ2-5, with 8 bases aligning to TRBD1. The V gene end was trimmed by 4 bases and the J gene end by 2 bases; junction bases not matched to a gene: 3. Looked up from germline, CDR1 is LGHDT and CDR2 is YNNKEL (reference sequence). CDR3 length: 14 residues. The CDR3 DNA reads TGTGCCAGCAGCCGGGGACAGGCGCAAGAGACCCAGTACTTC. It yields the protein CASSRGQAQETQYF.

In the case of this clone: This same CDR3 is encoded by further DNA sequences in the sample. The chain recombines TRBV6-1 with TRBJ1-2; D is uncertain. V lost 1 base and J 5 bases, leaving 14 bases between the germline ends. The CDR3 totals 15 residues. CDR1 is MNHNS and CDR2 is SASEGT in the germline V gene. The CDR3 DNA is TGTGCCAGCAGTGAAGAGACGGGGAGCTTTTATGGCTACACCTTC. Translated: CASSEETGSFYGYTF.

V gene TRBV4-3 combines with J gene TRBJ2-5; D remains ambiguous. V lost 3 bases and J 5 bases, leaving 10 bases between the germline ends. Germline CDR1 is LGHNA and CDR2 is YSLEER. This CDR3 contains 13 residues. The CDR3 sequence: CASSQRSLETQYF. The CDR3 DNA reads as TGCGCCAGCAGCCAGAGGAGTCTTGAGACCCAGTACTTC.

The J gene is TRBJ1-2, the V gene TRBV27; 11 bases agree with TRBD1. Germline-derived CDR1 and CDR2 are MNHEY and SMNVEV (reference sequence). J lost 7 bases, V lost 6 bases, and 7 bases had no gene match. The CDR3 runs 14 residues. The CDR3 loop reads CASSHGQGAGGYTF. DNA of the CDR3: TGTGCCAGCAGCCACGGACAGGGGGCAGGTGGCTACACCTTC.

The chain combines TRBV7-2 with TRBJ2-7; D is perhaps TRBD1 (5 bases). Germline CDR1 is SGHTA and CDR2 is FQGNSA. There are 14 residues in the CDR3. Between the trimmed V and J ends, which lost 1 base and 2 bases, there was a span of 9 bases. This CDR3 is CASSLVAGTYEQYF. CDR3 nucleotide sequence: TGTGCCAGCAGCTTAGTGGCAGGGACCTACGAGCAGTACTTC.

V is TRBV6-6 and J is TRBJ2-7; a possible D gene is TRBD1 (6 bases). The V gene lost 4 bases and the J gene lost 4 bases, with 14 bases spanning the gap. The CDR3 sequence is 14 residues long. Germline lookup yields CDR1 MNHNY and CDR2 SVGAGI (reference sequence). CDR3: CASSSHRDTYEQYF. The DNA for the CDR3 is TGTGCCAGCAGTTCCCACCGGGACACTTACGAGCAGTACTTC.

The chain has TRBV9 and TRBJ2-1, with 11 bases lining up with TRBD2. The V and J ends lost 3 bases and 9 bases, in that order; junction bases with no gene match: 11. In germline, CDR1 is SGDLS, CDR2 YYNGEE. This CDR3 comprises 16 residues. In DNA form, the CDR3 reads TGTGCCAGCAGCGATCTACGTAGCGGGGGGGCTATTGAGCAGTTCTTC. Translated: CASSDLRSGGAIEQFF.

The chain combines TRBV5-4 with TRBJ1-1; D perhaps matches TRBD1 (6 bases). V was clipped by 2 bases and J by 7 bases, with 12 bases between them. The length of the CDR3 is 13 residues. Germline V lookup: CDR1 SGHNT, CDR2 YYREEE (reference sequence). CDR3 region: CASSFLLQGEAFF. The CDR3 bases are TGTGCCAGCAGCTTTCTACTACAGGGTGAAGCTTTCTTT.

The J gene is TRBJ2-3, the V gene TRBV5-6; 9 nucleotides match TRBD2. This CDR3 has 16 residues. With 2 bases clipped from V and 1 base from J, the junction kept 5 bases outside the gene matches. Germline V gives CDR1 SGHDT, CDR2 YYEEEE. The CDR3: CASSFPSGEGTDTQYF. CDR3 DNA sequence: TGTGCCAGCAGCTTTCCTAGCGGGGAGGGCACAGATACGCAGTATTTT.

In nucleotides, the CDR3 is TGTGCCAGCACCCCGGGGGGGACAGGGGGCGAAAAACTGTTTTTT. Its protein is CASTPGGTGGEKLFF. The chain employs TRBV7-2 and TRBJ1-4, with 12 bases matching TRBD1. The CDR3 has 15 amino acids. The trim removed 7 bases at V and 8 bases at J, leaving 8 bases unmatched. Germline values: CDR1 SGHTA, CDR2 FQGNSA. Variable domain in full (rest from reference TRBV7-2 and TRBJ1-4): GAGVSQSPSNKVTEKGKDVELRCDPISGHTALYWYRQSLGQGLEFLIYFQGNSAPDKSGLPSDRFSAERTGGSVSTLTIQRTQQEDSAVYLCASTPGGTGGEKLFFGSGTQLSVL.

The chain links TRBV6-2 or TRBV6-3 to TRBJ2-3; the D is unclear. The germline gives CDR1 MNHEY, CDR2 SVGEGT. The CDR3 sequence is 14 residues long. Trimming stripped 8 bases from V and 0 bases from J, with 12 bases between. The CDR3 loop reads CASGPSESTDTQYF. As DNA, the CDR3 is TGTGCCAGCGGCCCAAGCGAGAGCACAGATACGCAGTATTTT.

The chain is built from TRBV7-6 and TRBJ2-3; 10 bases line up with TRBD2. The CDR3 totals 18 residues. Unmatched junction bases numbered 11, after V lost 0 bases and J lost 5 bases. Germline CDR1 SGHVS, CDR2 FNYEAQ. The CDR3 nucleotides read TGTGCCAGCAGCTTAGCCCCCCCAGCGGGAGGGCCAGGAGATACGCAGTATTTT. Its protein is CASSLAPPAGGPGDTQYF.

This chain links TRBV7-9 with TRBJ1-4, with D hard to call. V lost 5 bases to trimming and J lost 5 bases, with 21 bases between them. The CDR3 has 17 amino acids. Germline V lookup: CDR1 SEHNR, CDR2 FQNEAQ (reference sequence). The DNA for the CDR3 is TGTGCCAGCAGCCTGACTATGGGATTGGAGGAAAATGAAAAACTGTTTTTT. The encoded protein is CASSLTMGLEENEKLFF. The variable domain in full, completed from reference TRBV7-9 and TRBJ1-4, reads DTGVSQNPRHKITKRGQNVTFRCDPISEHNRLYWYRQTLGQGPEFLTYFQNEAQLEKSRLLSDRFSAERPKGSFSTLEIQRTEQGDSAMYLCASSLTMGLEENEKLFFGSGTQLSVL.

V usage is TRBV7-2 and J usage is TRBJ2-1, with D possibly TRBD2 on 7 matching bases. Looked up from germline, CDR1 is SGHTA and CDR2 is FQGNSA. CDR3 length: 15 residues. V was trimmed by 3 bases and J by 2 bases, leaving 11 bases between them. CDR3 sequence reads: CASSFTGGPYNEQFF. The CDR3 bases are TGTGCCAGCAGCTTTACCGGGGGGCCCTACAATGAGCAGTTCTTC.

This clone was picked up a small number of times. J is TRBJ2-7 and V is TRBV2; 8 nucleotides align to TRBD1. Germline V gene data show CDR1 as SNHLY and CDR2 as FYNNEI. The CDR3 consists of 14 residues. V shed 4 bases, J shed 6 bases, and the junction held 8 bases outside the gene matches. The CDR3 sequence: CASSGRQGASEQYF. The CDR3 coding sequence is TGTGCCAGCAGTGGGCGGCAGGGGGCCAGCGAGCAGTACTTC.

The J gene is TRBJ1-1, the V gene TRBV10-3; 7 nucleotides match TRBD1. CDR3 length: 14 residues. Looked up from germline, CDR1 is ENHRY and CDR2 is SYGVKD. The junction had 5 bases not matched to a gene; V was cut back by 6 bases and J by 1 base. CDR3 amino acids: CAISVQGTNTEAFF. The CDR3 DNA is TGTGCCATCAGCGTACAGGGGACGAACACTGAAGCTTTCTTT.

The chain combines TRBV7-9 with TRBJ1-5; D unresolved. The CDR3 extends over 17 amino acids. Germline V gene lookup returns CDR1 SEHNR and CDR2 FQNEAQ (reference sequence). V lost 0 bases to trimming and J lost 0 bases, with 12 bases between them. CDR3 region: CASSLARNSDSNQPQHF. CDR3 in DNA: TGTGCCAGCAGCTTAGCGCGGAACTCGGATAGCAATCAGCCCCAGCATTTT.

The V and J genes are TRBV3-1 (or the pseudogene TRBV3-2) and TRBJ2-5; TRBD1 aligns across 8 bases. V trimming: 4 bases; J trimming: 4 bases; junction bases outside the gene matches: 8. This CDR3 spans 15 amino acids. CDR1 is LGHDT, CDR2 YNNKEL, per germline (reference sequence). The DNA for the CDR3 is TGTGCCAGCAGCCCCCGGGACAGGAAAGGAGAGACCCAGTACTTC. It translates to CASSPRDRKGETQYF.